This T cell receptor (beta chain) was recorded in a study of blood T cell repertoires in COVID-19. The wider study: T cells, B-cell-depleted T cells, or PBMCs provided the cDNA or gDNA that served as material.

The method was immunoSEQ multiplex PCR; TCRdb's version includes in-frame clones alone and lacks a portion of them. The repertoire holds hundreds of thousands of clones, about 87% seen once, with 1.9% in the top ten. Sequencing was performed on PBMCs or T cells enriched from blood (not recorded which). The origin of this receptor is a middle-aged man in a cohort exposed to, infected with or recovered from COVID-19 (not recorded which).

CDR3 in DNA: TGTGCCAGCAGCTTGGAAGCCGGGGGGGGTACAGATACGCAGTATTTT. Its translation is CASSLEAGGGTDTQYF. The genes are TRBV11-1 and TRBJ2-3, with TRBD2 matching 8 bases. Germline V gives CDR1 SGHAT, CDR2 FQDESV (reference sequence). Trimming at V came to 3 bases and at J to 3 bases, leaving 8 bases not matched to a gene. CDR3 length equals 16 residues.